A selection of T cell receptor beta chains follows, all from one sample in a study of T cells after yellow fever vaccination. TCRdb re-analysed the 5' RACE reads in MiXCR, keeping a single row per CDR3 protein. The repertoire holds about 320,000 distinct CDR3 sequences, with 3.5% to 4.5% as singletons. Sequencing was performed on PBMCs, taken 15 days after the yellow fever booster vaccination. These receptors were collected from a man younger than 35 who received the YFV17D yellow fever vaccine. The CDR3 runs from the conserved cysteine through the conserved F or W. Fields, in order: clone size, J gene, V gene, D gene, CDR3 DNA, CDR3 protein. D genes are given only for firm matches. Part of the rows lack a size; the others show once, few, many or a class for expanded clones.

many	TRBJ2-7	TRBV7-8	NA	TGTGCCAGCAGCTTAAACGCAGGGCCCACCTACGAGCAGTACTTC	CASSLNAGPTYEQYF
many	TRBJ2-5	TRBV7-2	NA	TGTGCCAGCAGCTTAGTCCCAACTGGGGAGACCCAGTACTTC	CASSLVPTGETQYF
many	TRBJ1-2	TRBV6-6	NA	TGTGCCAGCAGTTATGGTAGCGGCTACACCTTC	CASSYGSGYTF
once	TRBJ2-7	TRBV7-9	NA	TGTGCCAGCAGCTTTGGGCGGGACCGTACCTACGAGCAGTACTTC	CASSFGRDRTYEQYF
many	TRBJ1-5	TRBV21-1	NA	TGTGCCAGCAGGGGGGTGTTGCACACCGATCAGCCCCAGCATTTT	CASRGVLHTDQPQHF
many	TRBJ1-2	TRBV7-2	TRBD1	TGTGCCAGCAGCTCTCGACAGGGGCGCTATGGCTACACCTTC	CASSSRQGRYGYTF
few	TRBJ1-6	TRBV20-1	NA	TGCAGTGTCGTGGGGCGGGGTTCCTATAATTCACCCCTCCACTTT	CSVVGRGSYNSPLHF
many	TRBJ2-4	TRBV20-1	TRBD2	TGCAGTGCTCCCGGGTCCAGCGGGGGGCCAAAAAACATTCAGTACTTC	CSAPGSSGGPKNIQYF
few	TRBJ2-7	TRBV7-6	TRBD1	TGTGCCAGCAGCCCAAACCCGGGACAGGGTAACTCCTACGAGCAGTACTTC	CASSPNPGQGNSYEQYF
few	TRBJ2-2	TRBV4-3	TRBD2	TGCGCCAGCAGCCAAGATTTGGGGGGGGAGTCCACCGGGGAGCTGTTTTTT	CASSQDLGGESTGELFF
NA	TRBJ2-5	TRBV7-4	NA	TGTGCCAACCCTGGGATAGAGACCCAGTACTTC	CANPGIETQYF
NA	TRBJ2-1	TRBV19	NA	TGTGCCAGTAGTATAGAACCCAGGGGCGATGAGCAGTTCTTC	CASSIEPRGDEQFF
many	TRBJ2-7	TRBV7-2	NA	TGTGCCAGCAGATCCACCGTATCCTACGAGCAGTACTTC	CASRSTVSYEQYF
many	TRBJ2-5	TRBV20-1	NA	TGCAGTGCCCCCCAGGACGGGAGAGATGAGACCCAGTACTTC	CSAPQDGRDETQYF
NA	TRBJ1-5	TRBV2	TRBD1	TGTGCCAGCAGTGCGACAGGGAGTCAGCCCCAGCATTTT	CASSATGSQPQHF
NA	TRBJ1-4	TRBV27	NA	TGTGCCAGCAGTTTACACGCCCTCCGGGGCCTTAATGAAAAACTGTTTTTT	CASSLHALRGLNEKLFF
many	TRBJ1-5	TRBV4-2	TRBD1	TGTGCCAGCAGCCAAGCGGGACAGGGTCTACAGCCCCAGCATTTT	CASSQAGQGLQPQHF
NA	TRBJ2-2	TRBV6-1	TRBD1	TGTGCCAGCAGTGAAAAACAGGGGGCGAACACCGGGGACCTGTTTTTT	CASSEKQGANTGDLFF
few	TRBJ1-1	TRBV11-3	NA	TGTGCCAGCAGCAACCGGGGAGGCACTGAAGCTTTCTTT	CASSNRGGTEAFF
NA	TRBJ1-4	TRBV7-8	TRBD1	TGTGCCAGCAGCTTATACGAGACAGGGTCTAATGAAAAACTGTTTTTT	CASSLYETGSNEKLFF
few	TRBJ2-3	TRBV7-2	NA	TGTGCCAGCAGCTTATCAGGGTACACAGATACGCAGTATTTT	CASSLSGYTDTQYF
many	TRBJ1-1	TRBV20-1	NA	TGCAGTGCTGGGCAGCCGAACACTGAAGCTTTCTTT	CSAGQPNTEAFF
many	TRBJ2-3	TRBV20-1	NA	TGCAGTGCCCTTCACCAGAGGGGTCACACAGATACGCAGTATTTT	CSALHQRGHTDTQYF
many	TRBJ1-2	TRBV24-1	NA	TGTGCCACCAGTGATTCCGACAGGAGGTGGACCTTC	CATSDSDRRWTF
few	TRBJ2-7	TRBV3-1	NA	TGTGCCAGCAGCCAACGACAGGGACTTTGGAGCGAGCAGTACTTC	CASSQRQGLWSEQYF